Presented here are 3 T cell receptor beta chains from one specimen sequenced in a study of shared clonotypes between healthy human individuals. Terminally differentiated effector memory CD45RA+ cells were excluded from the naive CD8 cells, which were CD45RO-negative and positively selected for CCR7. The assay was immunoSEQ multiplex PCR, and TCRdb's table has in-frame clones only and misses some. The profile shows about 2.1 million clones, 93% of them singletons. Sequencing used naive CD8+ T cells from PBMCs. The receptors come from a man between 18 and 35 years old in good health. Some clones in this sample may be carry-over from other donors' samples.

CDR3 sequence: CASSQVPTPNTEAFF. The CDR3 coding sequence is TGCGCCAGCAGCCAAGTTCCTACACCGAACACTGAAGCTTTCTTT. The rearrangement uses TRBV4-1 and TRBJ1-1; no clear D. The CDR3 consists of 15 residues. Trimming stripped 1 base from V and 1 base from J, with 10 bases between. In germline, CDR1 is MGHRA, CDR2 YSYEKL.

The chain joins TRBV7-6 to TRBJ2-6; TRBD2 agrees at 9 bases. The germline V gene encodes CDR1 SGHVS and CDR2 FNYEAQ. V gave up 8 bases and J gave up 0 bases; unmatched junction bases: 2. The CDR3 totals 15 residues. The CDR3 DNA reads as TGTGCCAGCGGCGGGAGGGCCTCTGGGGCCAACGTCCTGACTTTC. Its translation: CASGGRASGANVLTF.

The V call is TRBV15, the J call TRBJ2-7, with D unclear. Germline V CDR1 and CDR2: LNHNV, YYDKDF (reference sequence). This CDR3 has 14 residues. Trimming took off 0 bases at V and 3 bases at J, with 9 bases between the two ends. CDR3 sequence reads: CATSRDWRDYEQYF. The CDR3, as DNA: TGTGCCACCAGCAGAGATTGGAGAGACTACGAGCAGTACTTC.